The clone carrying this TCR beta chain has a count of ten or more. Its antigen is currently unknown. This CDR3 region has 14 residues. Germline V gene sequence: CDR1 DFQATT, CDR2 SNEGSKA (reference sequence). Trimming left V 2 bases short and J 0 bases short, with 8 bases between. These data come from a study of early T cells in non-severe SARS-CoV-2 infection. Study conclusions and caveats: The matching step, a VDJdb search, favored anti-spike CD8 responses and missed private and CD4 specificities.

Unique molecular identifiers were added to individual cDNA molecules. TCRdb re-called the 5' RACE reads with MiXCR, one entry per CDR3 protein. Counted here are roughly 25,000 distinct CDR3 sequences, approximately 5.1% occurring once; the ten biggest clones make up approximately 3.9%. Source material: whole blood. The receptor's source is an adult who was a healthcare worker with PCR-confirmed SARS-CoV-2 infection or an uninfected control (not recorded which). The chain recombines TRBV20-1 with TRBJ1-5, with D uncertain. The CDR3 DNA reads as TGCAGTGCTAGAATGGGGTATAGCAATCAGCCCCAGCATTTT. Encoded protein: CSARMGYSNQPQHF.